Presented here are 8 T cell receptor beta chains from one specimen sequenced in a study of low-dose radiotherapy and immunotherapy resistance in tumors. Time point denoted: before trial treatment. Primers targeting TRAV and TRBV primed first-strand cDNA, covering alpha and beta chains. TCR amplification used around 20 PCR cycles, a constant-region primer and a V-primer adapter. TCRdb recomputed calls from the reads with MiXCR, one row per CDR3 protein. Among 65,000 to 90,000 distinct CDR3 sequences listed, about 20% were seen once. Sequences were derived from PBMCs, sampled before treatment. The receptors here all came from a male donor with prostate cancer.

This clonotype was seen many times. This chain joins TRBV5-4 and TRBJ2-6, with a tentative D call TRBD1 (6 bases). Germline CDR1 SGHNT, CDR2 YYREEE (reference sequence). The CDR3 sequence is 19 residues long. Trimming took 7 bases from V and 3 from J, leaving 26 bases between them. For the CDR3, the DNA is TGTGCCAGCGGTTGGGCAGGGGTTATAATTTCGGGTGGGGCCAACGTCCTGACTTTC. Translation gives CASGWAGVIISGGANVLTF.

This clonotype was seen ten or more times. The chain employs TRBV20-1 and TRBJ2-3, with TRBD1 matching 8 bases. Per the germline V gene, CDR1 is DFQATT and CDR2 is SNEGSKA (reference sequence). V was pared by 2 bases and J by 3 bases, with 10 bases of the junction left unmatched. The CDR3 loop spans 16 amino acids. CDR3: CSARMTGQGATDTQYF. The CDR3 DNA follows: TGCAGTGCTAGAATGACAGGCCAGGGGGCGACAGATACGCAGTATTTT.

As concerns this clonotype: This probably arose from a read error, given a far larger clone one base away. The V and J genes are TRBV5-3 and TRBJ2-5, with a weak D call TRBD2 (6 bases). TRBV5-3 is an ORF for which the function is uncertain. The CDR3 runs 17 residues. The germline V and J ends were trimmed by 8 bases and 6 bases, with 29 bases remaining between them. The CDR3 spells CASSPRGSRGSQKTQYF. The CDR3 DNA reads as TGTGCCAGCAGCCCCCGAGGGTCCCGGGGGTCACAAAAGACCCAGTACTTC.

The chain recombines TRBV29-1 with TRBJ2-7; D remains ambiguous. Between the trimmed V and J ends, which lost 0 bases and 1 base, there was a span of 13 bases. This CDR3 is built from 15 residues. Germline CDR1 and CDR2: SQVTM and ANQGSEA. CDR3 amino acids: CSVEDGKGESYEQYF. Written as DNA, the CDR3 is TGCAGCGTTGAAGATGGAAAGGGTGAGTCCTACGAGCAGTACTTC.

The chain couples TRBV4-2 to TRBJ1-1; D remains unclear. The V end lost 1 base, the J end lost 1 base, and 10 bases lay between the germline ends. There are 15 residues in the CDR3. Looked up from germline, CDR1 is LGHNA and CDR2 is YNFKEQ. CDR3 DNA sequence: TGTGCCAGCAGCCAAGCTCAGGCCGAGAACACTGAAGCTTTCTTT. This codes for CASSQAQAENTEAFF.

This clonotype showed up just a few times. The V and J genes are TRBV3-1 and TRBJ2-3; no reliable D call. Germline assignment: CDR1 LGHDT and CDR2 YNNKEL (reference sequence). The V and J ends lost 0 bases and 0 bases respectively, with 7 bases between them. CDR3 length: 15 residues. CDR3: CASSQDFSSTDTQYF. The CDR3 DNA reads as TGTGCCAGCAGCCAAGACTTTTCTAGCACAGATACGCAGTATTTT.

This clonotype appeared many times. V is TRBV28 and J is TRBJ2-6; either TRBD1 or TRBD2 may fit D (5 bases each). V was trimmed by 6 bases and J by 2 bases, leaving 14 bases between them. The germline CDR1 and CDR2 sequences are MDHEN and SYDVKM. The CDR3 extends over 16 amino acids. CDR3 bases: TGTGCCAGCAGATTTGGGGGTGGGGCTGGGGCCAACGTCCTGACTTTC. Amino acid sequence: CASRFGGGAGANVLTF.

This clonotype has a count of ten or more. The chain uses TRBV7-3 and TRBJ2-5, with D possibly TRBD2 on 5 matching bases. Germline CDR1 and CDR2: SGHTA and FQGTGA. The ends were cut back, 1 base at V and 2 bases at J, with 8 bases in the middle. This CDR3 spans 14 amino acids. The CDR3 is CASSLMGGQETQYF. The DNA for the CDR3 is TGTGCCAGCAGCTTAATGGGCGGGCAAGAGACCCAGTACTTC.